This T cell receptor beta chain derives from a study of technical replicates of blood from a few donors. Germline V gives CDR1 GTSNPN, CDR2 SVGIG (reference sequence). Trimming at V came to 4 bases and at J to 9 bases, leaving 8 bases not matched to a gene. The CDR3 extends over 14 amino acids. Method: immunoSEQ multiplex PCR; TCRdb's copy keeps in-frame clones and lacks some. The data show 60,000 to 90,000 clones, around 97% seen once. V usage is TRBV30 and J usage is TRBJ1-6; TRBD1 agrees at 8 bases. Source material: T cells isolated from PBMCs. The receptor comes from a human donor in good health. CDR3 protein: CAWTLDRGSSPLHF. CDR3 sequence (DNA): TGTGCCTGGACCCTCGACAGGGGCAGTTCACCCCTCCACTTT.